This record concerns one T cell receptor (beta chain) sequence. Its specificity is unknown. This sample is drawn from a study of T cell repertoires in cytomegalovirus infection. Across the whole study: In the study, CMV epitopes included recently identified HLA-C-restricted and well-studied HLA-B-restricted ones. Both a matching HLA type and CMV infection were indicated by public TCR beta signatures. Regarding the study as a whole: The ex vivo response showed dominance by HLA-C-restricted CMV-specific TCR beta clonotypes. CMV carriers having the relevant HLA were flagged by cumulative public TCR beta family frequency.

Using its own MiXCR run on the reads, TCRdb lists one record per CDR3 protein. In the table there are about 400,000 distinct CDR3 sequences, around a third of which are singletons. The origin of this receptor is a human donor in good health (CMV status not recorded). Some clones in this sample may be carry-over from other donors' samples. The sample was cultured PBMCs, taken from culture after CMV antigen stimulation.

The chain's CDR3 is CASTKDRNSGNTIYF. The CDR3 DNA sequence: TGTGCCAGCACCAAGGACAGAAACTCTGGAAACACCATATATTTT. The chain couples TRBV28 to TRBJ1-3, with a weak D call TRBD1 (6 bases). The germline V and J ends were trimmed by 7 bases and 0 bases, with 13 bases remaining between them. The CDR3 runs to 15 residues. Germline V gene data show CDR1 as MDHEN and CDR2 as SYDVKM.